The T cell receptor beta chain described here comes from a study of T cells in women clearing cervical HPV infection. Details on this clone: No antigen is known for it. The DNA ends 3 residues before the CDR3 does, and the rest of the CDR3 is filled in from the germline J gene.

Germline CDR1 and CDR2: MNHNS and SASEGT. The CDR3 consists of 14 residues. V lost 3 bases to trimming and J lost 4 bases; unmatched junction nucleotides: 5. TCRdb keeps only in-frame clones here, not all; method: immunoSEQ multiplex PCR. This repertoire includes more than 30,000 clones. Points from the study as a whole: TRBV6-7 abundance was lower in cases than controls (around 0.11% versus 0.15%). CIN3+ cases had significantly higher TCR richness than controls; evenness did not differ. A classifier using richness and V gene abundances reached an AUC of over 0.75.

Source material: blood buffy coat. This clonotype was obtained from a woman between 18 and 70 years old with a cervical HPV16 infection that either progressed to CIN3+ or cleared (not recorded which). This chain uses TRBV6-1 with TRBJ1-1; 7 bases are shared with TRBD1. Partial CDR3 DNA: TGTGCCAGCAGTGAGGGGACAGAAGCCACTGAA. It yields the protein CASSEGTEATE. In full, the CDR3 reads CASSEGTEATEAFF.